Below, 3 T cell receptor beta chains from the same sample are listed, as sequenced in a study of T cells in Graves' hyperthyroidism and ophthalmopathy. TCR beta CDR3 regions were amplified from RNA. When the TCR CDR3 underwent first-round RT-PCR, the HTBI primer set was used. TCRdb re-called the multiplex PCR reads with MiXCR, one entry per CDR3 protein. The sample lists around 340,000 distinct CDR3 sequences, around 13% occurring once. The source material was blood. These receptors all stem from a woman between 25 and 40 years old with Graves' hyperthyroidism.

This clonotype was detected many times. V gene TRBV28 combines with J gene TRBJ2-3; 9 bases are shared with TRBD2. The CDR3 spans 14 residues. J was trimmed by 2 bases and V by 10 bases; bases with no gene match: 7. Germline CDR1 reads MDHEN; CDR2 reads SYDVKM. The chain's CDR3 is CATQTSGSTDTQYF. In DNA form, the CDR3 reads TGTGCCACCCAGACTAGCGGTTCCACAGATACGCAGTATTTT.

This clonotype was observed a few times. J is TRBJ2-2 and V is TRBV12-3 or TRBV12-4; no definite D call. V dropped 3 bases and J dropped 0 bases, with 5 bases sitting between them. This CDR3 region has 14 residues. The CDR3 spells CASSFTSNTGELFF. The CDR3 region has the DNA TGTGCCAGCAGTTTTACATCGAACACCGGGGAGCTGTTTTTT.

This chain joins TRBV5-4 and TRBJ2-2; D call uncertain. Trimming pared 3 bases from V and 2 bases from J, leaving 8 bases between. This CDR3 has 14 amino acids. Germline V gene sequence: CDR1 SGHNT, CDR2 YYREEE (reference sequence). Here the CDR3 DNA reads TGTGCCAGCAGCTCTGGGGTTAACACCGGGGAGCTGTTTTTT. This codes for CASSSGVNTGELFF.